One and the same sample provided the 9 T cell receptor beta chains below, sequenced in a study of OX40 agonist ivuxolimab in advanced cancers. The repertoire was sequenced with immunoSEQ multiplex PCR; TCRdb's copy has only in-frame clones and lacks some. This table has some 94,000 clones, around 90% appearing once. Sequenced here: CD4+ or CD8+ T cells sorted from blood, sampled in a trial of the OX40 agonist ivuxolimab. All receptors come from an adult with an advanced solid tumor such as melanoma, head and neck, liver or kidney cancer.

This clone was recorded only once. This chain joins TRBV19 and TRBJ2-7, with 9 bases matching TRBD1. CDR1 is LNHDA and CDR2 is SQIVND in the germline V gene (reference sequence). This CDR3 comprises 14 residues. The V gene end was trimmed by 5 bases and the J gene end by 0 bases; junction bases not matched to a gene: 2. CDR3 region: CASSQTGGSYEQYF. CDR3 DNA sequence: TGTGCCAGTAGTCAGACAGGGGGCTCCTACGAGCAGTACTTC. The complete variable domain, with remaining parts taken from reference TRBV19 and TRBJ2-7, reads DGGITQSPKYLFRKEGQNVTLSCEQNLNHDAMYWYRQDPGQGLRLIYYSQIVNDFQKGDIAEGYSVSREKKESFPLTVTSAQKNPTAFYLCASSQTGGSYEQYFGPGTRLTVT.

The rearrangement joins TRBV19 to TRBJ2-1; the D gene is possibly TRBD2 (6 bases). Germline CDR1 LNHDA, CDR2 SQIVND (reference sequence). Trimming cost V 6 bases and J 4 bases, with 22 bases left between them. The CDR3 is 17 amino acids. The CDR3 region is CASSLIRGLQKYNEQFF. For the CDR3, the DNA is TGTGCCAGTAGCCTCATACGCGGACTACAGAAATACAATGAGCAGTTCTTC.

This chain uses TRBV11-3 with TRBJ2-2, with D tentatively TRBD2 (6 bases). This CDR3 comprises 15 residues. The V gene's germline CDR1 is SGHNT and CDR2 YENEEA. V was pared by 3 bases and J by 5 bases, with 13 bases between. The CDR3 sequence is CASSLTGAITGELFF. In nucleotides, the CDR3 is TGTGCCAGCAGCTTGACGGGAGCAATAACCGGGGAGCTGTTTTTT.

The chain links TRBV4-3 to TRBJ2-5; maybe TRBD2 (6 bases). V lost 3 bases to trimming and J lost 1 base, with 12 bases between them. This CDR3 spans 15 amino acids. CDR1 is LGHNA, CDR2 YSLEER, per germline. CDR3 loop: CASSQVGGPQETQYF. The CDR3 region has the DNA TGCGCCAGCAGCCAGGTAGGAGGGCCCCAAGAGACCCAGTACTTC.

The chain links TRBV19 to TRBJ2-7; 8 bases are shared with TRBD1. The CDR3 contains 15 residues. Trimming removed 4 bases from V and 4 bases from J; junction bases left unmatched: 9. Looked up from germline, CDR1 is LNHDA and CDR2 is SQIVND (reference sequence). CDR3 residues: CASSNTRTGLYEQYF. The CDR3 DNA sequence: TGTGCCAGTAGTAATACCCGGACAGGGTTGTACGAGCAGTACTTC.

The rearrangement links TRBV7-6 to TRBJ1-1; 7 positions match TRBD1. The CDR3 extends over 14 amino acids. The germline gives CDR1 SGHVS, CDR2 FNYEAQ. With 1 base clipped from V and 6 bases from J, the junction kept 5 bases outside the gene matches. DNA of the CDR3: TGTGCCAGCAGCTTAGGGACAGGTGGTTCTGAAGCTTTCTTT. It is translated as CASSLGTGGSEAFF.

In this sample, this clone turned up once. The genes are TRBV9 and TRBJ2-3; 12 bases are shared with TRBD2. The CDR3 extends over 19 amino acids. Germline CDR1 is SGDLS and CDR2 is YYNGEE. Trimming removed 3 bases from V and 4 bases from J; junction bases left unmatched: 15. The CDR3 sequence: CASSATSGRTPQWSDTQYF. CDR3 DNA: TGTGCCAGCAGCGCGACTAGCGGGAGAACCCCACAATGGTCAGATACGCAGTATTTT.

V and J are TRBV6-5 and TRBJ1-2; D gene uncertain. The CDR3 totals 15 residues. Germline values: CDR1 MNHEY, CDR2 SVGAGI. Trimming took 10 bases from V and 4 from J, leaving 22 bases between them. CDR3 residues: CATAVTLGGIYGYTF. The CDR3, as DNA: TGTGCCACAGCAGTTACTCTTGGCGGGATCTATGGCTACACCTTC.

V is TRBV2 and J is TRBJ1-4, with 7 bases matching TRBD1. This CDR3 has 16 amino acids. The ends lost 2 bases at V and 3 bases at J; junction bases unmatched: 6. The germline V gene has CDR1 SNHLY and CDR2 FYNNEI. This CDR3 reads CASSEREGTANEKLFF. CDR3 bases: TGTGCCAGCAGTGAACGGGAAGGGACAGCTAATGAAAAACTGTTTTTT.